This TCR beta chain was captured in a study of blood T cell repertoires in COVID-19 (dated by TCRdb to the early 2020s). Broadly, across the study: Samples from collaborators originated in the United States, Italy and Spain and spanned both the acute and convalescent phases of COVID-19. The samples were drawn from two sources: the first 160 participants of the ongoing ImmuneRACE study, and 1,000 to 1,500 subjects contributed by 6 global collaborators. The dataset comprised deeply sampled blood TCRbeta repertoires from subjects exposed to, actively infected with, or recovered from COVID-19. A de-identified subject ID, COVID-19 status, age in years and sex were almost always included in the sample metadata. The prospective study material was composed of cDNA or gDNA derived from T cells, B-cell-depleted T cells, or PBMCs. Where HLA class I and class II types were available, the types were taken from metadata supplied by the sample provider, not from assay-based typing. The repertoires were released in a freely available public database intended as a resource for research on the immune response to SARS-CoV-2. General conclusions and limits of the study: How much clinical and demographic metadata was included differed by source and by participant, and the metadata was provided uncurated.

The immunoSEQ Assay, a bias-controlled multiplex PCR, was used to amplify TCRbeta CDR3 regions from genomic DNA. The authors' analysis ran thus. The number of nucleated cells in each sample was estimated from the amplification of reference gene primers within the assay. To quantify the absolute abundance of each unique TCRbeta CDR3 rearrangement, sequence reads were collapsed and filtered. Productive Simpson clonality was computed per sample as the square root of Simpson's diversity index over productive rearrangements. In its TCRdb copy, this immuneACCESS table keeps in-frame sequences only and misses some clones. Where compared with another copy, unresolved V genes explain less than half of these, and the others have no known cause. The V and J calls and clone size are taken from that table; D and trimming were inferred from the DNA. For this sample there are about 36,000 clones; around 90% appear just once. In total, the top ten clones hold 20% to 25% of the sample.

Concerning this clone: The specificity of this receptor is unknown. No qualities accompany the bases; no much larger clone lies one base away.

The collaborating institutions used their own protocols to collect whole blood in K2EDTA tubes. For TCRbeta analysis, collaborator samples were shipped as frozen whole blood, as isolated PBMCs, or as DNA extracted from either sample type. Compared with germline, V lacks 7 bases and J lacks 4 bases; bases without a gene match: 19. Measured from the cysteine to the phenylalanine, the CDR3 is 18 residues long. The entry retains the CDR3 DNA only, 54 bases that are in frame from base 1. CDR1 and CDR2 are drawn from the germline V gene (reference sequence): LGHDT, YNNKEL. The specimen was peripheral blood. Rearrangement joined TRBV3-1 (or the pseudogene TRBV3-2) to TRBJ2-1, and 7 junction bases match TRBD1. The TCR sequence derives from a man in his 60s with acute or convalescent COVID-19. The sequenced DNA: TGTGCCAGCAAAACCACAGGGGCCCCCGGCGGGCGATACAATGAGCAGTTCTTC. It encodes CASKTTGAPGGRYNEQFF.